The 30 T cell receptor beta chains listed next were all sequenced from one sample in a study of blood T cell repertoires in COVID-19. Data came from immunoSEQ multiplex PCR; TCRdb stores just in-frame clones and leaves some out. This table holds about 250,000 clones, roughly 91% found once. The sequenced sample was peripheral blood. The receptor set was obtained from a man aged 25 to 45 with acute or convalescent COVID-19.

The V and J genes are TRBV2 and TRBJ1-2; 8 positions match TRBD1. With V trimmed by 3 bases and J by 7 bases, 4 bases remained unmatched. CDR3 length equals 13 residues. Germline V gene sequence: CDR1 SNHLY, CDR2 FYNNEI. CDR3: CASSERRGLGYTF. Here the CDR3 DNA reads TGTGCCAGCAGTGAGCGCAGGGGGCTTGGCTACACCTTC.

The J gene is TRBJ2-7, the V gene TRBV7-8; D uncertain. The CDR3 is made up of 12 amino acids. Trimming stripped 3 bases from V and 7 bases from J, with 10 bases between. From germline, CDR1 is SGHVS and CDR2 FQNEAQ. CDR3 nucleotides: TGTGCCAGCAGCTTGAGCACCCCGGAGCAGTACTTC. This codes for CASSLSTPEQYF.

As DNA, the CDR3 is TGTGCCAGTAGTATCTTGGGACAGGGGACCTATGGCTACACCTTC. This sequence encodes CASSILGQGTYGYTF. The genes are TRBV19 and TRBJ1-2, with 10 bases that match TRBD1. The V segment lost 3 bases and the J segment 4 bases; nucleotides outside the gene matches: 5. The CDR3 totals 15 residues. The germline V gene encodes CDR1 LNHDA and CDR2 SQIVND (reference sequence).

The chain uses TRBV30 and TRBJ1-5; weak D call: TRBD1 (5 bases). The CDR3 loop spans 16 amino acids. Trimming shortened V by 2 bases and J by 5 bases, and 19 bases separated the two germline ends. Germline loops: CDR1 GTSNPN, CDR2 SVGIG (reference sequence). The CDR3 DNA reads TGTGCCTGGAGTCCGCCGACTTTTGGGGGGTATCAGCCCCAGCATTTT. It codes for CAWSPPTFGGYQPQHF.

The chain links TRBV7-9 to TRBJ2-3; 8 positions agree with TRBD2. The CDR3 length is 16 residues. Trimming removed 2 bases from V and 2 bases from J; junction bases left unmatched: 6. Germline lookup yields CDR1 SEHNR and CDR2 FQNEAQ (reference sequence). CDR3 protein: CASSLYRGGFTDTQYF. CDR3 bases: TGTGCCAGCAGCTTATATCGCGGGGGGTTCACAGATACGCAGTATTTT.

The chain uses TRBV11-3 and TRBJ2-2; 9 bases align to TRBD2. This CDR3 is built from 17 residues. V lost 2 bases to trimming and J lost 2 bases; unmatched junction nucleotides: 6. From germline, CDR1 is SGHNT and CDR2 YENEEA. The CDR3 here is CASSLRAGGSNTGELFF. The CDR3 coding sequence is TGTGCCAGCAGCTTAAGAGCGGGAGGAAGTAACACCGGGGAGCTGTTTTTT.

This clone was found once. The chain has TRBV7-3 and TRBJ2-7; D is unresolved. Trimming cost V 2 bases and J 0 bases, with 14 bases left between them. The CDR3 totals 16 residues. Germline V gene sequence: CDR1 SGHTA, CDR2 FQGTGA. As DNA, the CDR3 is TGTGCCAGCAGCTTAGGGTTCCCCAGGCTCTCCTACGAGCAGTACTTC. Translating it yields CASSLGFPRLSYEQYF. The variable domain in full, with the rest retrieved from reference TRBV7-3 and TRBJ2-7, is GAGVSQTPSNKVTEKGKYVELRCDPISGHTALYWYRQSLGQGPEFLIYFQGTGAADDSGLPNDRFFAVRPEGSVSTLKIQRTERGDSAVYLCASSLGFPRLSYEQYFGPGTRLTVT.

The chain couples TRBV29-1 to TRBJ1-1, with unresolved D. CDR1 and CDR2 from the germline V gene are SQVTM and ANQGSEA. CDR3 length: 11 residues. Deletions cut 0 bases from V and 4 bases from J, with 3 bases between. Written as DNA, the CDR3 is TGCAGCGTTGAAGACGGCACTGAAGCTTTCTTT. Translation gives CSVEDGTEAFF.

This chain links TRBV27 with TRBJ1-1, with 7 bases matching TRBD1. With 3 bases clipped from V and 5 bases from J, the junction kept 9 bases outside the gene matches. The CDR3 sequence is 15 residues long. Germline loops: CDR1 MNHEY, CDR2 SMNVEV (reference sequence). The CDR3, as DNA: TGTGCCAGCAGTTTTAGGGGGCGGGAGGGGACTGAAGCTTTCTTT. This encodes CASSFRGREGTEAFF.

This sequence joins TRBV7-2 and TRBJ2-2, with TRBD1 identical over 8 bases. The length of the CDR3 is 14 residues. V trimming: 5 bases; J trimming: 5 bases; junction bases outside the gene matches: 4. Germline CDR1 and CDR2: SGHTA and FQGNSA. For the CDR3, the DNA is TGTGCCAGCAGCCAGAGACAGGGGACCGGGGAGCTGTTTTTT. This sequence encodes CASSQRQGTGELFF.

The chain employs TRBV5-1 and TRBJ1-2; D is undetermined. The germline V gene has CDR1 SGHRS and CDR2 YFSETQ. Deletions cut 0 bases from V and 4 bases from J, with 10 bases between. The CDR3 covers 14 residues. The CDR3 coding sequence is TGCGCCAGCAGCTTGGTCGTGGGCGTCTATGGCTACACCTTC. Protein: CASSLVVGVYGYTF.

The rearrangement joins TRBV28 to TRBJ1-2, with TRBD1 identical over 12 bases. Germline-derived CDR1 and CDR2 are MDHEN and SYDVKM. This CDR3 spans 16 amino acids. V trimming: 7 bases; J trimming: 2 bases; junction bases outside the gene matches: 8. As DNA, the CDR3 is TGTGCCAGCACTCTAGGGGGGACAGGGGGCAACTATGGCTACACCTTC. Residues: CASTLGGTGGNYGYTF.

The chain's CDR3 is CSAIRGEEQYF. As DNA, the CDR3 is TGCAGTGCTATCAGGGGAGAGGAGCAGTACTTC. The chain uses TRBV20-1 and TRBJ2-7; D is perhaps TRBD1 (6 bases). The CDR3 spans 11 residues. Germline CDR1 and CDR2: DFQATT and SNEGSKA (reference sequence). V dropped 4 bases and J dropped 7 bases, with 11 bases sitting between them.

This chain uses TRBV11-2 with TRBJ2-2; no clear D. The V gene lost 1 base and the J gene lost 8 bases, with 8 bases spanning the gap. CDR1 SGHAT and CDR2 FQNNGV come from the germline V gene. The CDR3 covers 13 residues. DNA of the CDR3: TGTGCCAGCAGCTTAGCCCGTTCGGGGGAGCTGTTTTTT. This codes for CASSLARSGELFF. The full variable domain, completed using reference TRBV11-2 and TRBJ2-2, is EAGVAQSPRYKIIEKRQSVAFWCNPISGHATLYWYQQILGQGPKLLIQFQNNGVVDDSQLPKDRFSAERLKGVDSTLKIQPAKLEDSAVYLCASSLARSGELFFGEGSRLTVL.

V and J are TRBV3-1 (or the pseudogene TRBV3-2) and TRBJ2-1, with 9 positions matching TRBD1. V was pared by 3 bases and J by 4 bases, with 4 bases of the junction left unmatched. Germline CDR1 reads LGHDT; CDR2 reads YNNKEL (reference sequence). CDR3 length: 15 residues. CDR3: CASSQNRGHYNEQFF. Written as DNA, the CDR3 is TGTGCCAGCAGCCAGAACAGGGGGCATTACAATGAGCAGTTCTTC.

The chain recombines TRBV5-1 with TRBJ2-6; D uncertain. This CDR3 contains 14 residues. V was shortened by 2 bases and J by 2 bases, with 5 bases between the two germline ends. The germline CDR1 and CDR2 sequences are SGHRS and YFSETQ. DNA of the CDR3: TGCGCCAGCAGCTTATCTCCTGGGGCCAACGTCCTGACTTTC. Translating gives CASSLSPGANVLTF.

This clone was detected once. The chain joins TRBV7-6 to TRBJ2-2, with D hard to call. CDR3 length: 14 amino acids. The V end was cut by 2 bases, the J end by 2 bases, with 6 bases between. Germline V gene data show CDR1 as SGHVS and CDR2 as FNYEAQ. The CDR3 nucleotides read TGTGCCAGCAGCTTACAGGATAACACCGGGGAGCTGTTTTTT. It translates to CASSLQDNTGELFF.

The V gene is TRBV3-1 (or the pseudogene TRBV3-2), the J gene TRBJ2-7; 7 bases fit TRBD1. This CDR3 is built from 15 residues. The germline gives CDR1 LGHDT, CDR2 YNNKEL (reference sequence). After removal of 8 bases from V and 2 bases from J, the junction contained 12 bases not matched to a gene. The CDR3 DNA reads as TGTGCCAGCCAGGGGAAGGGGGCCAGGCCCTACGAGCAGTACTTC. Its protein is CASQGKGARPYEQYF.

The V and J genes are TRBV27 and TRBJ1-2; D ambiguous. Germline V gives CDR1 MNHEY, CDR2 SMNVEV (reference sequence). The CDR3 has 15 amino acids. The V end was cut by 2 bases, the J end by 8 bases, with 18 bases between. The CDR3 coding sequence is TGTGCCAGCAGTTTAACCGGGTCGCGTGTTGGGGGCTACACCTTC. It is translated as CASSLTGSRVGGYTF.

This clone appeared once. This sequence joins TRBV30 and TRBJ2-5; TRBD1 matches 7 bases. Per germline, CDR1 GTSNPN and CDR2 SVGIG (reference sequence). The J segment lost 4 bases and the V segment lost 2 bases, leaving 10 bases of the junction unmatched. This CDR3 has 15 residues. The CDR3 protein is CAWSRDRVVGETQYF. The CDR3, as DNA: TGTGCCTGGAGTAGAGACAGGGTGGTAGGAGAGACCCAGTACTTC.

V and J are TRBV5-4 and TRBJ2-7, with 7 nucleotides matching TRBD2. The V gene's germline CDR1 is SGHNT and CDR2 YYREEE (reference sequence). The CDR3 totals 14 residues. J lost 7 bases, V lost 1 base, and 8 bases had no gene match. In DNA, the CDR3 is TGTGCCAGCAGCTTGACCGGACTAGTCGGTGAGCAGTACTTC. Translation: CASSLTGLVGEQYF.

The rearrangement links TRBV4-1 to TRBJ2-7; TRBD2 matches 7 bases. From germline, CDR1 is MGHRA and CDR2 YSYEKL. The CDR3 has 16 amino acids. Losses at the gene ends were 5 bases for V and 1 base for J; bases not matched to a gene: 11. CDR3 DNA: TGCGCCAGCAGCTCCCTTGGGGGAGGGGTATCCTACGAGCAGTACTTC. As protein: CASSSLGGGVSYEQYF.

This CDR3 reads CASRRTSGFEQFF. The CDR3 nucleotides are TGTGCCAGCAGGCGGACTAGCGGATTTGAGCAGTTCTTC. The chain joins TRBV12-3 or TRBV12-4 to TRBJ2-1, with 10 bases aligning to TRBD2. The CDR3 is made up of 13 amino acids. V was clipped by 6 bases and J by 9 bases; unmatched bases: 5.

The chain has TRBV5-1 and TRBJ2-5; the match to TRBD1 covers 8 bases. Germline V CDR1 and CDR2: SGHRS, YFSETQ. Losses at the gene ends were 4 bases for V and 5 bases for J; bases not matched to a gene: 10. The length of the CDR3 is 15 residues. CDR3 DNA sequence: TGCGCCAGCAGCCCACCAGGGGGCATGGCGGAGACCCAGTACTTC. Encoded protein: CASSPPGGMAETQYF.

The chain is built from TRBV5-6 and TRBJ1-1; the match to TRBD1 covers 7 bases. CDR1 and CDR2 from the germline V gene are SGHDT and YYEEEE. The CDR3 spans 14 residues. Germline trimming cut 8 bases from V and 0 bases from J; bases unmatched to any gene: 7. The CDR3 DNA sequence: TGTGCCAGAAACCGGGACAGCATGAACACTGAAGCTTTCTTT. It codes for CARNRDSMNTEAFF.

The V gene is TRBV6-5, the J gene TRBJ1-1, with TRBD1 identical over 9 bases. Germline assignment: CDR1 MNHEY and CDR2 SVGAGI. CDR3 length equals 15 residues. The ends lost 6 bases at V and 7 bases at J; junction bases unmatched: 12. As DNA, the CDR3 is TGTGCCAGCAGATCGTACCGGGACAGGGTCGGTGAAGCTTTCTTT. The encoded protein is CASRSYRDRVGEAFF.

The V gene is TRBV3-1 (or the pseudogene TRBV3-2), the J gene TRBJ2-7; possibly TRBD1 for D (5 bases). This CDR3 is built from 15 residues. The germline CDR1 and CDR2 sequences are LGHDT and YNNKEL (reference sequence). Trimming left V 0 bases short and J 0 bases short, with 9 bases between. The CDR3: CASSQDLGDSYEQYF. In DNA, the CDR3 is TGTGCCAGCAGCCAAGATTTAGGGGACTCCTACGAGCAGTACTTC.

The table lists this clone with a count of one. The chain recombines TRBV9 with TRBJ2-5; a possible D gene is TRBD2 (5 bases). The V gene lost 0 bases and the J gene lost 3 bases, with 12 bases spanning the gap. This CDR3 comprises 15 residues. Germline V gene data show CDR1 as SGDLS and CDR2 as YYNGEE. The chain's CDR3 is CASSVVGLLKETQYF. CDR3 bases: TGTGCCAGCAGCGTAGTCGGACTCTTGAAAGAGACCCAGTACTTC.

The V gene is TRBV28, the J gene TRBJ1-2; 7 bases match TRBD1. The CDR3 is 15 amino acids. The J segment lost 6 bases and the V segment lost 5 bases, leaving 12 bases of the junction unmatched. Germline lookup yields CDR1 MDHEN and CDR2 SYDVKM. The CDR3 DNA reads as TGTGCCAGCAGTCTTTCCCAGGGGGAAGGTAATGGCTACACCTTC. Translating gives CASSLSQGEGNGYTF.

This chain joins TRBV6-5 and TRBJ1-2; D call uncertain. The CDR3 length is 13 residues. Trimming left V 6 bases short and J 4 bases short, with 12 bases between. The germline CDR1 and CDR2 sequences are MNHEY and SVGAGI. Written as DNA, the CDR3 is TGTGCCAGCAGATTTGACGGAGGCTATGGCTACACCTTC. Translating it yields CASRFDGGYGYTF.